This note documents a single T cell receptor beta chain sequence. This sample includes further DNA sequences coding for the same CDR3. These data belong to a study of blood T cell repertoires in COVID-19. Study details: Samples representing acute and convalescent COVID-19 were sourced from the United States, Italy and Spain.

There are 12 residues in the CDR3. The V gene lost 3 bases and the J gene lost 3 bases, with 3 bases spanning the gap. Only in-frame clones appear in the TCRdb table, and some are missing; sequencing was by immunoSEQ multiplex PCR. The table includes fewer than 300,000 clones, about 89% detected once. The V gene is TRBV12-3 or TRBV12-4, the J gene TRBJ1-3; D is unresolved. The sequenced sample consisted of peripheral blood. This receptor was taken from a man aged 25-45 years with acute or convalescent COVID-19. This CDR3 is CASSLSGNTIYF. Here the CDR3 DNA reads TGTGCCAGCAGTTTGAGTGGAAACACCATATATTTT.